The 8 T cell receptor beta chains presented below share a single source sample, sequenced in a study of human T cells and chemical hapten exposure. Described time point: patch test 1, 2 weeks after DPC sensitization. Sample treatment: therapeutic diphenylcyclopropenone sensitization with weekly scalp DPC. TCRdb redid the calling of the RACE reads with MiXCR, one entry per CDR3 protein. Of 95,000 to 150,000 distinct CDR3 sequences in the sample, roughly 13% were seen once. The source was whole blood, collected in connection with sensitization to the hapten diphenylcyclopropenone (DPC). These receptor sequences come from a man younger than 30 with alopecia areata. Some clones in this sample may be carry-over from other donors' samples.

The J gene is TRBJ1-5, the V gene TRBV6-1; a possible D gene is TRBD1 (6 bases). CDR1 is MNHNS and CDR2 is SASEGT in the germline V gene. The CDR3 is 16 residues long. Trimming removed 6 bases from V and 5 bases from J, with 20 bases in between. The CDR3 protein is CASSLLSDSRYQPQHF. The CDR3 region has the DNA TGTGCCAGCAGCCTCTTATCGGACAGCCGATATCAGCCCCAGCATTTT.

This clonotype occurred many times. The chain links TRBV10-3 to TRBJ1-1; possible D gene TRBD1, 5 bases. V was clipped by 7 bases and J by 1 base, with 16 bases between them. This CDR3 contains 15 residues. Germline assignment: CDR1 ENHRY and CDR2 SYGVKD. CDR3 amino acids: CAITDNKGSNTEAFF. DNA of the CDR3: TGTGCCATCACCGATAATAAGGGGTCGAACACTGAAGCTTTCTTT.

This clonotype was picked up a small number of times. This chain links TRBV28 with TRBJ1-1; 7 bases match TRBD1. The CDR3 is 14 amino acids. After removal of 8 bases from V and 6 bases from J, the junction contained 12 bases not matched to a gene. Germline loops: CDR1 MDHEN, CDR2 SYDVKM. CDR3 residues: CASGSGDREAEAFF. As DNA, the CDR3 is TGTGCCAGCGGGTCCGGAGACAGGGAAGCTGAAGCTTTCTTT. The variable domain in full, with the rest retrieved from reference TRBV28 and TRBJ1-1, is DVKVTQSSRYLVKRTGEKVFLECVQDMDHENMFWYRQDPGLGLRLIYFSYDVKMKEKGDIPEGYSVSREKKERFSLILESASTNQTSMYLCASGSGDREAEAFFGQGTRLTVV.

This clonotype was seen ten or more times. The genes are TRBV6-2 or TRBV6-3 and TRBJ2-7; no clear D gene. Trimming took off 2 bases at V and 0 bases at J, with 8 bases between the two ends. The germline CDR1 and CDR2 sequences are MNHEY and SVGEGT. CDR3 length: 14 amino acids. DNA for the CDR3: TGTGCCAGCAGTTACGGAACGAGCTCCTACGAGCAGTACTTC. It is translated as CASSYGTSSYEQYF.

This clonotype came up a few times. The rearrangement links TRBV28 to TRBJ2-3; 8 bases map to TRBD1. Trimming at V came to 11 bases and at J to 7 bases, leaving 11 bases not matched to a gene. CDR1 MDHEN and CDR2 SYDVKM come from the germline V gene. The CDR3 is 13 residues long. CDR3 sequence reads: CALARQGSYTQYF. For the CDR3, the DNA is TGTGCCCTAGCGAGACAGGGGAGTTATACGCAGTATTTT.

This clonotype came up a few times. CDR3 protein: CASTYYPQGPYEQYV. CDR3 coding DNA: TGTGCCAGCACCTACTACCCACAGGGCCCCTACGAGCAGTACGTC. The chain combines TRBV21-1 with TRBJ2-7; the table's D gene call, TRBD1, was not cross checked with the DNA. TRBV21-1 is labeled a pseudogene. The CDR3 extends over 15 amino acids.

This clonotype was observed a handful of times. CDR3 sequence: CASSQIRGGEQYF. The CDR3 nucleotides are TGTGCCAGCAGCCAAATCCGGGGTGGCGAGCAGTACTTC. The J gene is TRBJ2-7, the V gene TRBV3-1; perhaps TRBD2 as D (5 bases). CDR3 length equals 13 residues. Looked up from germline, CDR1 is LGHDT and CDR2 is YNNKEL (reference sequence). The germline V and J ends were trimmed by 2 bases and 6 bases, with 11 bases remaining between them.

This clonotype was counted at least ten times. The chain is built from TRBV6-2 or TRBV6-3 and TRBJ1-1; D unresolved. The CDR3 runs to 14 residues. Trimming left V 3 bases short and J 6 bases short, with 14 bases between. The germline CDR1 and CDR2 sequences are MNHEY and SVGEGT. This chain's CDR3 is CASSYFAGFSEAFF. CDR3 coding DNA: TGTGCCAGCAGTTATTTTGCGGGTTTCTCTGAAGCTTTCTTT.